This is a list of T cell receptor beta chains from one sample in a study of pediatric ulcerative colitis. Using immunoSEQ multiplex PCR, the repertoire was profiled, and TCRdb retains in-frame clones only, with some absent. The sample lists 4,500 to 6,500 clones; about 90% were seen once. The sample was blood. The source is a girl aged 10 to 17 who was a control in a study of pediatric ulcerative colitis. The CDR3 runs from the conserved cysteine through the conserved F or W. A D gene is named only where the DNA matches it firmly. Size tells how often a clone was seen (once, few, many) or the class of an expanded clone, and some rows leave it out.

V	D	size	J	DNA	CDR3
TRBV5-4	-	-	TRBJ2-6	TGTGCCAGCAGCGGGGGGGGACAGCCTGGGGCCAACGTCCTGACTTTC	CASSGGGQPGANVLTF
TRBV7-9	TRBD2	-	TRBJ2-3	TGTGCCAGCAGCCTGACTAGCCCGACAGATACGCAGTATTTT	CASSLTSPTDTQYF
TRBV28	TRBD2	-	TRBJ2-7	TGTGCCAGCAGTCCTGGGCTAGCGGGAACCTACGAGCAGTACTTC	CASSPGLAGTYEQYF
TRBV10-2	-	-	TRBJ2-7	TGCGCCAGCAGTGAGCCCCCGGGGCCTAAATACGAGCAGTACTTC	CASSEPPGPKYEQYF
TRBV5-4	-	-	TRBJ2-3	TGTGCCAGCAGCCCCCCGCCCGGAATTGTAAATACGCAGTATTTT	CASSPPPGIVNTQYF
TRBV30	-	-	TRBJ2-1	TGTGCCTGGGATACAGGGCACTCCTACAATGAGCAGTTCTTC	CAWDTGHSYNEQFF
TRBV18	-	-	TRBJ2-7	TGTGCCAGCTCACTTTCCTACGAGCAGTACTTC	CASSLSYEQYF
TRBV4-1	-	-	TRBJ2-5	TGCGCCAGCAGCCAAGATCAAGAGACCCAGTACTTC	CASSQDQETQYF
TRBV9	-	-	TRBJ2-3	TGTGCCAGCAGCGTAGATAGCGGTTGGGCAGATACGCAGTATTTT	CASSVDSGWADTQYF
TRBV28	-	-	TRBJ2-1	TGTGCCAGCAGACCCGACAGGAGCTCCTACAATGAGCAGTTCTTC	CASRPDRSSYNEQFF
TRBV5-6	TRBD1	-	TRBJ1-2	TGTGCCAGCAGCCGACAGGGCCTGAACTATGGCTACACCTTC	CASSRQGLNYGYTF
TRBV11-2	TRBD1	-	TRBJ2-7	TGTGCCAGCAGCTCACAGGGGCTCTACTACGAGCAGTACTTC	CASSSQGLYYEQYF
TRBV9	-	-	TRBJ2-1	TGTGCCAGCAGGGAGAGTCCCTCGGGGGATGAGCAGTTCTTC	CASRESPSGDEQFF
TRBV19	TRBD1	-	TRBJ1-2	TGTGCCAGTAGCGTTTGGGACAGCACTTATGGCTACACCTTC	CASSVWDSTYGYTF
TRBV6-1	-	-	TRBJ2-4	TGTGCCACCGCACATTTTGGGGCCAAAAACATTCAGTACTTC	CATAHFGAKNIQYF
TRBV28	TRBD2	-	TRBJ2-5	TGTGCCAGCACCACACCTGCTAGCGGGTTCCAAGAGACCCAGTACTTC	CASTTPASGFQETQYF
TRBV9	-	-	TRBJ2-1	TGTGCCAGCAGCAAGAGCGGTAGCTCCTACAATGAGCAGTTCTTC	CASSKSGSSYNEQFF
TRBV19	-	-	TRBJ1-1	TGTGCCAGTAGCGACCCCGCGGGCACTGAAGCTTTCTTT	CASSDPAGTEAFF
TRBV6-1	-	-	TRBJ2-6	TGTGCCATCCAGAACCCTGGGGCCAACGTCCTGACTTTC	CAIQNPGANVLTF
TRBV27	-	-	TRBJ2-7	TGTGCCAGCAGGTCCAGCGCCTACGAGCAGTACTTC	CASRSSAYEQYF
TRBV7-2	-	once	TRBJ1-1	TGTGCCAGCAGCTTAGAAGGGTATCGGGAAGCTTTCTTT	CASSLEGYREAFF
TRBV9	-	few	TRBJ2-1	TGTGCCAGCAGCGTATCTGTCACCGGAAGCGCTAGCTCCTACAATGAGCAGTTCTTC	CASSVSVTGSASSYNEQFF
TRBV10-3	-	-	TRBJ2-5	TGTGCCATCAGTGATGGGGGGCTTGAGACCCAGTACTTC	CAISDGGLETQYF
TRBV6-4	-	-	TRBJ2-6	TGTGCCAGCCCCCAATTTGGCAGTCAATTCTCTGGGGCCAACGTCCTGACTTTC	CASPQFGSQFSGANVLTF
TRBV27	-	-	TRBJ1-3	TGTGCCAGCAGTTTAGGGGGCGCAGCTGGAAACACCATATATTTT	CASSLGGAAGNTIYF
TRBV21-1	-	-	TRBJ2-7	TGTGCCAGCAGCAGGGGACTACTCACTTCGAGCTCCTACGAGCAGTACTTC	CASSRGLLTSSSYEQYF
TRBV5-6	-	-	TRBJ1-5	TGTGCCAGCAGCTTGGAACGGGTTCAGCCCCAGCATTTT	CASSLERVQPQHF
TRBV11-2	TRBD2	-	TRBJ2-5	TGTGCCAGCAGGAAACTAGCGGGAGTTCGGGAGACCCAGTACTTC	CASRKLAGVRETQYF
TRBV7-3	-	-	TRBJ2-7	TGTGCCAGCAAGGGCGGTAATAGCTACGAGCAGTACTTC	CASKGGNSYEQYF
TRBV5-4	-	-	TRBJ2-1	TGTGCCAGCAGCTTGGCCGGTCTAGATTCGTTCTTC	CASSLAGLDSFF
TRBV7-2	TRBD1	-	TRBJ1-5	TGTGCCAGCAGCTTAGACGGGACAGGGAGCAATCAGCCCCAGCATTTT	CASSLDGTGSNQPQHF
TRBV7-6	-	-	TRBJ2-5	TGTGCCAGCAGCCCGCTTCTAGCCGCGTACCAAGAGACCCAGTACTTC	CASSPLLAAYQETQYF
TRBV7-2	-	-	TRBJ1-2	TGTGCCAGCAGCGCTCTTGTCAGGGTGGAGGGCGGCTACACCTTC	CASSALVRVEGGYTF
TRBV30	-	-	TRBJ1-2	TGTGCCTGGTCCATCGGGGGGGGCTATGGCTACACCTTC	CAWSIGGGYGYTF
TRBV30	-	-	TRBJ2-1	TGTGCCTGGAGTGTTATACGGGCGACTGAGCAGTTCTTC	CAWSVIRATEQFF
TRBV7-9	TRBD1	-	TRBJ2-3	TGTGCCAGCAGCCTACAGGGGAGTAGCACAGATACGCAGTATTTT	CASSLQGSSTDTQYF
TRBV28	-	-	TRBJ2-7	TGTGCCAGCAGCTATGACAGGTCAAGCTCCTACGAGCAGTACTTC	CASSYDRSSSYEQYF
TRBV9	-	-	TRBJ2-7	TGTGCCAGCAGCGTAGGCGGGACAGACTACGAGCAGTACTTC	CASSVGGTDYEQYF
TRBV7-9	-	-	TRBJ2-4	TGTGCCAGCAGACGGGGAGACATTCAGTACTTC	CASRRGDIQYF
TRBV28	-	once	TRBJ1-1	TGTGCCAGAAACAGGAACACTGAAGCTTTCTTT	CARNRNTEAFF
TRBV18	-	-	TRBJ1-2	TGTGCCAGCTCACAGGGACCGCAAGAAGGTGATGGCTACACCTTC	CASSQGPQEGDGYTF
TRBV28	-	once	TRBJ1-5	TGTGCCAGCAGTTCCGGGGACCGTCGGCTGCATCAGCCCCAGCATTTT	CASSSGDRRLHQPQHF
TRBV28	TRBD2	-	TRBJ2-1	TGTGCCAGCAGTTTATCCAGCGGGAGAGATTACTACAATGAGCAGTTCTTC	CASSLSSGRDYYNEQFF
TRBV4-1	TRBD1	-	TRBJ1-5	TGCGCCAGCAGCCAAGGGACAGGGAGTGGCCAGCCCCAGCATTTT	CASSQGTGSGQPQHF
TRBV6-1	TRBD1	-	TRBJ1-3	TGTGCCAGCACCCAGGGGGCAGGTGGAAACACCATATATTTT	CASTQGAGGNTIYF
TRBV5-5	TRBD1	-	TRBJ1-1	TGTGCCAGCAGCTCGGGACAGGGGGTTACTGAAGCTTTCTTT	CASSSGQGVTEAFF
TRBV9	TRBD1	-	TRBJ1-3	TGTGCCAGCAGCCCGTCGGGACAGACGTTCTCTGGAAACACCATATATTTT	CASSPSGQTFSGNTIYF
TRBV11-2	TRBD2	-	TRBJ2-1	TGTGCCAGCAGCTTAAGACTAGCGGGGTTCAATGAGCAGTTCTTC	CASSLRLAGFNEQFF
TRBV28	TRBD2	-	TRBJ2-7	TGTGCCAGCAGTAAGCTGACTAGCGGCTACGAGCAGTACTTC	CASSKLTSGYEQYF
TRBV4-1	-	-	TRBJ1-5	TGCGCCAGCAGCCAATCCCCGCAGGGTGATCAGCCCCAGCATTTT	CASSQSPQGDQPQHF
TRBV19	-	-	TRBJ1-4	TGTGCCAGTAGTACCGTCAGGGGAAAACTGTTTTTT	CASSTVRGKLFF